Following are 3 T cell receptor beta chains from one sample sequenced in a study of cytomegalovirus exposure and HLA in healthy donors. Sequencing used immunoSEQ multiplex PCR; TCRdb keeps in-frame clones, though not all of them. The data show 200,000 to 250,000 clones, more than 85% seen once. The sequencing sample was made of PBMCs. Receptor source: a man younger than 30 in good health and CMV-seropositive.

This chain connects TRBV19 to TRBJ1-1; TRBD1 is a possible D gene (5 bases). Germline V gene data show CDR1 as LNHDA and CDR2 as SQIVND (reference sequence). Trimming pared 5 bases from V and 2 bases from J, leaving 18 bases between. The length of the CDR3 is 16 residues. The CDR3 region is CASSFGGRGRNTEAFF. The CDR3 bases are TGTGCCAGTAGTTTCGGAGGGAGGGGCCGCAACACTGAAGCTTTCTTT.

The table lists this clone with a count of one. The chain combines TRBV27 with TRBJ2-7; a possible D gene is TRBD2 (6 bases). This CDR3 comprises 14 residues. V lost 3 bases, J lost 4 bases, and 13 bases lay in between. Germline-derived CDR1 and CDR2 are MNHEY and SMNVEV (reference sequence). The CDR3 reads CASSLGGTGYEQYF. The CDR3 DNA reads TGTGCCAGCAGTTTGGGCGGGACTGGTTACGAGCAGTACTTC.

In DNA, the CDR3 is TGCGCCAGCAGCCCACCGGGACAGGCTCCACCGTACTTC. Encoded protein: CASSPPGQAPPYF. This chain uses TRBV5-1 with TRBJ2-5; 8 bases map to TRBD1. The germline V gene has CDR1 SGHRS and CDR2 YFSETQ. Losses at the gene ends were 4 bases for V and 13 bases for J; bases not matched to a gene: 12. This CDR3 region has 13 residues.